One and the same sample provided the 30 T cell receptor beta chains below, sequenced in a study of molecular identifiers for immune sequencing clone quantification. TCRdb called the PCR reads again in MiXCR, with one record for every CDR3 protein. Here the sample spans about 640,000 distinct CDR3 sequences, just under 20% being singletons. Sequenced input: naive CD8+ T cells from blood, with Jurkat cell RNA spiked in. Subset specified: FACS-sorted CD8+CD4-CCR7+CD45RA+ naive T cells. The source is a human donor in good health. Some libraries in this study had Jurkat cell RNA spiked in.

This clonotype was recorded many times. V and J are TRBV20-1 and TRBJ2-7; weak D call: TRBD2 (6 bases). Germline CDR1 DFQATT, CDR2 SNEGSKA (reference sequence). V shed 0 bases and J shed 3 bases, with 12 bases lying between them. This CDR3 has 14 residues. CDR3 loop: CSAREYSSGYEQYF. The CDR3 region has the DNA TGCAGTGCTAGAGAATATAGTAGCGGCTACGAGCAGTACTTC.

A remark on this clonotype: This may stem from a read error, because a much larger clone lies one nucleotide away. As DNA, the CDR3 is TGTGCCAGCAGCTTATCAGGGAGGACGCACCAAGAGACCCAGTACTTC. Its translation is CASSLSGRTHQETQYF. The V gene is TRBV13, the J gene TRBJ2-5, with D possibly TRBD2 on 6 matching bases. This CDR3 has 16 amino acids. V lost 2 bases, J lost 0 bases, and 13 bases lay in between. The germline CDR1 and CDR2 sequences are PRHDT and FYEKMQ (reference sequence).

As for this clonotype: Given a much more abundant clone one base away, this may be a read error. J is TRBJ1-4 and V is TRBV20-1; D remains ambiguous. The germline CDR1 and CDR2 sequences are DFQATT and SNEGSKA (reference sequence). The V and J ends lost 5 bases and 3 bases respectively, with 22 bases between them. The length of the CDR3 is 17 residues. The CDR3 sequence is CSALHPLRAAANEKLFF. CDR3 sequence (DNA): TGCAGTGCTCTACACCCACTTCGAGCTGCAGCTAATGAAAAACTGTTTTTT.

This clonotype was recorded at least ten times. V usage is TRBV20-1 and J usage is TRBJ2-1, with TRBD1 as a possible D gene (6 bases). The germline V and J ends were trimmed by 1 base and 3 bases, with 13 bases remaining between them. Germline lookup yields CDR1 DFQATT and CDR2 SNEGSKA (reference sequence). The CDR3 sequence is 15 residues long. CDR3 bases: TGCAGTGCTAGAGGGGCCGGGACAAACTACAATGAGCAGTTCTTC. Translated: CSARGAGTNYNEQFF.

This chain links TRBV29-1 with TRBJ2-7; D is possibly TRBD1 (5 bases). Deletions cut 4 bases from V and 3 bases from J, with 10 bases between. The CDR3 sequence is 12 residues long. CDR1 and CDR2 from the germline V gene are SQVTM and ANQGSEA. The CDR3, as DNA: TGCAGCGTTGGCTCAGGGAACTACGAGCAGTACTTC. It specifies CSVGSGNYEQYF.

At least ten counts were recorded for this clonotype. The J gene is TRBJ2-2, the V gene TRBV19; D uncertain. Trimming shortened V by 7 bases and J by 3 bases, and 12 bases separated the two germline ends. The CDR3 extends over 14 amino acids. In germline, CDR1 is LNHDA, CDR2 SQIVND (reference sequence). The CDR3 region has the DNA TGTGCCAGTACCCTGGTCGGGTACACCGGGGAGCTGTTTTTT. Translation: CASTLVGYTGELFF.

This clonotype was detected many times. This sequence joins TRBV27 and TRBJ1-5, with D uncertain. The germline V gene encodes CDR1 MNHEY and CDR2 SMNVEV (reference sequence). Trimming cost V 3 bases and J 0 bases, with 6 bases left between them. The CDR3 runs 14 residues. The CDR3 bases are TGTGCCAGCAGTTTTTTTAATAGCAATCAGCCCCAGCATTTT. Amino acid sequence: CASSFFNSNQPQHF.

This clonotype showed up just once. It may be a read error: a sequence one base away is much more abundant. V gene TRBV21-1 combines with J gene TRBJ2-6; TRBD1 reflects the table's D call only, with no check against the DNA. TRBV21-1 is listed as a pseudogene. The CDR3 totals 16 residues. The CDR3 spells CASSKVPGAGANVLTF. The DNA for the CDR3 is TGTGCCAGCAGCAAAGTCCCGGGTGCTGGGGCCAACGTCCTGACTTTC.

This clonotype appeared many times. The rearrangement uses TRBV27 and TRBJ1-4; D not resolved. The V end was cut by 5 bases, the J end by 1 base, with 8 bases between. The CDR3 consists of 14 residues. Germline V gene lookup returns CDR1 MNHEY and CDR2 SMNVEV (reference sequence). The CDR3 DNA reads TGTGCCAGCAGTGTAGGGCTAACTAATGAAAAACTGTTTTTT. This codes for CASSVGLTNEKLFF.

About this clonotype: A much larger clone lies a single base off, so this may be a read error. The rearrangement uses TRBV7-2 and TRBJ2-7; D not certain. Germline V gene sequence: CDR1 SGHTA, CDR2 FQGNSA. The CDR3 runs 15 residues. CDR3 sequence reads: CASSPTNPAPLERYF. In DNA, the CDR3 is TGTGCCAGCAGCCCTACGAACCCGGCCCCCCTCGAGCGGTACTTC.

This clonotype came up many times. The chain carries TRBV7-9 and TRBJ2-7; D is unclear. CDR1 SEHNR and CDR2 FQNEAQ come from the germline V gene (reference sequence). V lost 1 base, J lost 5 bases, and 18 bases lay in between. The CDR3 spans 16 residues. The CDR3: CASSLEGSPTLNEQYF. For the CDR3, the DNA is TGTGCCAGCAGCTTAGAGGGTTCCCCTACTCTCAACGAGCAGTACTTC.

There are many counts of this clonotype. The V gene is TRBV25-1, the J gene TRBJ2-2; 9 positions match TRBD1. Germline V gene data show CDR1 as MGHDK and CDR2 as SYGVNS. This CDR3 spans 16 amino acids. V shed 10 bases, J shed 4 bases, and the junction held 13 bases outside the gene matches. As DNA, the CDR3 is TGTGCCACTACGGAGGGGGACAGGGCTTTCACCGGGGAGCTGTTTTTT. Protein product: CATTEGDRAFTGELFF.

This chain links TRBV5-5 with TRBJ2-5; tentative D call: TRBD1 (6 bases). The CDR3 spans 14 residues. Germline V gives CDR1 SGHKS, CDR2 YYEKEE (reference sequence). V lost 3 bases and J lost 0, with 9 bases in between. The CDR3: CASSYRDNQETQYF. The CDR3 coding sequence is TGTGCCAGCAGCTACCGGGACAACCAAGAGACCCAGTACTTC. Based on the CDR3 plus reference TRBV5-5 and TRBJ2-5, the full variable domain is DAGVTQSPTHLIKTRGQQVTLRCSPISGHKSVSWYQQVLGQGPQFIFQYYEKEERGRGNFPDRFSARQFPNYSSELNVNALLLGDSALYLCASSYRDNQETQYFGPGTRLLVL.

The chain is built from TRBV6-2 or TRBV6-3 and TRBJ2-1, with 9 nucleotides matching TRBD2. V shed 5 bases and J 3 bases; nucleotides not matched to a gene: 8. Germline V gives CDR1 MNHEY, CDR2 SVGEGT. The CDR3 covers 16 residues. CDR3 DNA sequence: TGTGCCAGCAGTCCCAGCGGGACTAGCAGCTACAATGAGCAGTTCTTC. It yields the protein CASSPSGTSSYNEQFF.

The sample holds many counts of this clonotype. The rearrangement uses TRBV12-3 or TRBV12-4 and TRBJ2-5; possibly TRBD1 for D (5 bases). Trimming took off 7 bases at V and 0 bases at J, with 15 bases between the two ends. This CDR3 comprises 15 residues. The CDR3 DNA sequence: TGTGCCAGCACCATCGCAAGGGGTTACCAAGAGACCCAGTACTTC. Protein product: CASTIARGYQETQYF.

CDR3 bases: TGTGCCAGCAGCTGGGTTGCAACTAATGAAAAACTGTTTTTT. This codes for CASSWVATNEKLFF. The chain couples TRBV11-2 to TRBJ1-4; no firm D call. The CDR3 has 14 amino acids. With 4 bases removed from V and 0 bases from J, the gap between germline ends came to 6 bases. Germline V gene sequence: CDR1 SGHAT, CDR2 FQNNGV.

This clonotype appeared many times. The chain carries TRBV7-2 and TRBJ2-3; no definite D call. V was shortened by 2 bases and J by 4 bases, with 7 bases between the two germline ends. Germline V CDR1 and CDR2: SGHTA, FQGNSA. The CDR3 is made up of 13 amino acids. The CDR3 reads CASSLTAADTQYF. The CDR3 DNA reads TGTGCCAGCAGCTTAACGGCTGCAGATACGCAGTATTTT.

The chain employs TRBV9 and TRBJ2-5, with TRBD1 matching over 8 bases. This CDR3 is built from 14 residues. V lost 4 bases, J lost 5 bases, and 7 bases stayed unmatched. CDR1 and CDR2 (germline): SGDLS, YYNGEE. This CDR3 reads CASSMDRVEETQYF. CDR3 nucleotide sequence: TGTGCCAGCAGCATGGACAGGGTTGAGGAGACCCAGTACTTC.

The chain employs TRBV27 and TRBJ2-3; tentatively, D is TRBD1 (5 bases). The V and J ends lost 7 bases and 4 bases respectively, with 15 bases between them. Germline assignment: CDR1 MNHEY and CDR2 SMNVEV (reference sequence). CDR3 length: 14 amino acids. In DNA, the CDR3 is TGTGCCAGCACCCCTGCAGGGCCTTCAGATACGCAGTATTTT. Amino acid sequence: CASTPAGPSDTQYF.

This clonotype was observed at least ten times. The chain carries TRBV9 and TRBJ1-1; 10 bases are a match to TRBD1. The V and J ends lost 4 bases and 5 bases, in that order; junction bases with no gene match: 8. CDR3 length: 15 amino acids. CDR1 and CDR2 from the germline V gene are SGDLS and YYNGEE. The CDR3 DNA reads as TGTGCCAGCAGCATGACCGGGACAGGGGCAACTGAAGCTTTCTTT. Amino acid sequence: CASSMTGTGATEAFF. Complete variable domain (other parts from reference TRBV9 and TRBJ1-1): DSGVTQTPKHLITATGQRVTLRCSPRSGDLSVYWYQQSLDQGLQFLIQYYNGEERAKGNILERFSAQQFPDLHSELNLSSLELGDSALYFCASSMTGTGATEAFFGQGTRLTVV.

This clonotype has a count of ten or more. The chain uses TRBV27 and TRBJ2-5; TRBD2 agrees at 15 bases. This CDR3 has 19 residues. The ends lost 4 bases at V and 2 bases at J; junction bases unmatched: 11. In germline, CDR1 is MNHEY, CDR2 SMNVEV (reference sequence). DNA of the CDR3: TGTGCCAGCAGTTCCCTATTGGGACTAGCGGGAGGTTCACAAGAGACCCAGTACTTC. Protein: CASSSLLGLAGGSQETQYF.

This clonotype was recorded many times. The CDR3 region is CASSLEGPGNTEAFF. CDR3 nucleotide sequence: TGTGCCAGCAGCTTAGAGGGACCAGGGAACACTGAAGCTTTCTTT. The chain recombines TRBV5-6 with TRBJ1-1, with D tentatively TRBD1 (5 bases). This CDR3 contains 15 residues. Deletions cut 2 bases from V and 1 base from J, with 12 bases between. CDR1 SGHDT and CDR2 YYEEEE come from the germline V gene.

The chain has TRBV2 and TRBJ2-7, with 8 bases that match TRBD2. The CDR3 loop spans 14 amino acids. V shed 6 bases and J 9 bases; nucleotides not matched to a gene: 13. The germline V gene encodes CDR1 SNHLY and CDR2 FYNNEI. CDR3: CASRGGLGADGQYF. CDR3 bases: TGTGCCAGCAGGGGGGGACTAGGCGCGGATGGGCAGTACTTC.

At least ten counts were recorded for this clonotype. V gene TRBV20-1 combines with J gene TRBJ2-5; 7 positions match TRBD1. Germline-derived CDR1 and CDR2 are DFQATT and SNEGSKA (reference sequence). Germline trimming cut 3 bases from V and 1 base from J; bases unmatched to any gene: 8. The CDR3 length is 15 residues. CDR3 sequence (DNA): TGCAGTGCTAGTCCCTCAACAGGGGTCCAAGAGACCCAGTACTTC. Translation gives CSASPSTGVQETQYF.

On this clonotype itself: This could be a read error, since a much larger clone is one nucleotide away. This chain connects TRBV10-3 to TRBJ2-6, with D perhaps given as TRBD1 or TRBD2 (6 bases each). The CDR3 runs 15 residues. Germline V lookup: CDR1 ENHRY, CDR2 SYGVKD. The CDR3 bases are TGTGCCATCCACCCAGGGGAGGCTGGGGCCAACGGCCTGACTTTC. This sequence encodes CAIHPGEAGANGLTF.

The table lists this clonotype with many counts. The CDR3 here is CATSRGTTGNEQFF. In DNA, the CDR3 is TGTGCCACCAGCAGGGGGACGACAGGTAATGAGCAGTTCTTC. J is TRBJ2-1 and V is TRBV15; maybe TRBD1 (6 bases). V dropped 3 bases and J dropped 7 bases, with 13 bases sitting between them. In germline, CDR1 is LNHNV, CDR2 YYDKDF (reference sequence). There are 14 residues in the CDR3.

This clonotype was recorded a few times. This chain joins TRBV11-2 and TRBJ2-2; no clear D gene. The CDR3 runs to 13 residues. V was clipped by 8 bases and J by 5 bases, with 12 bases between them. From germline, CDR1 is SGHAT and CDR2 FQNNGV. This chain's CDR3 is CASVKESTGELFF. The CDR3 DNA follows: TGTGCCAGCGTGAAAGAGTCTACCGGGGAGCTGTTTTTT.

About this clonotype itself: One base away lies a much larger clone, so this may be a sequencing read error. The rearrangement links TRBV6-5 to TRBJ2-7; D possibly corresponds to TRBD2 (6 bases). From germline, CDR1 is MNHEY and CDR2 SVGAGI. V was pared by 4 bases and J by 5 bases, with 18 bases between. The CDR3 has 15 residues. The CDR3 spells CASSSPRREFNEQYF. The CDR3 coding sequence is TGTGCCAGCAGTTCGCCTAGGAGGGAGTTCAACGAGCAGTACTTC.

On this clonotype itself: It is unclear where the CDR3 begins or ends on the DNA, so no DNA is shown, and the CDR3 is as TCRdb lists it. This chain connects TRBV29-1 to TRBJ1-2. 11 amino acids form the CDR3, both terminal residues included. Germline CDR1 reads SQVTM; CDR2 reads ANQGSEA. This CDR3 is CSFESSYGCTF.

This clonotype has just a few counts. The chain joins TRBV27 to TRBJ1-5, with D unclear. Trimming removed 4 bases at V and 3 bases at J, with 4 bases between. Germline V gives CDR1 MNHEY, CDR2 SMNVEV (reference sequence). This CDR3 has 12 residues. CDR3 loop: CASSSYNQPQHF. CDR3 bases: TGTGCCAGCAGTTCCTACAATCAGCCCCAGCATTTT.